The 17 T cell receptor beta chains in this list originate from one sample, sequenced in a study of somatic mutations in cytotoxic T cells in rheumatoid arthritis. Profiled with immunoSEQ multiplex PCR; TCRdb holds only in-frame clones, not every one. The sample lists just under 30,000 clones; roughly 86% were seen once. Sequenced: CD8+ T cells sorted from blood. The source of these receptors is an adult with rheumatoid arthritis.

This sequence joins TRBV28 and TRBJ1-5; D might be TRBD1 (6 bases). Germline CDR1 MDHEN, CDR2 SYDVKM. This CDR3 has 16 amino acids. Trimming took off 1 base at V and 1 base at J, with 11 bases between the two ends. The CDR3 DNA reads as TGTGCCAGCAGTTTATTCTACAGGGCGAGCAATCAGCCCCAGCATTTT. Encoded protein: CASSLFYRASNQPQHF.

This chain joins TRBV28 and TRBJ1-6; 8 bases agree with TRBD1. The germline gives CDR1 MDHEN, CDR2 SYDVKM. The CDR3 covers 15 residues. Unmatched junction bases numbered 12, after V lost 7 bases and J lost 10 bases. CDR3: CASTPTGGPSSPLHF. As DNA, the CDR3 is TGTGCCAGCACCCCTACAGGGGGACCAAGCTCACCCCTCCACTTT.

This chain uses TRBV7-3 with TRBJ1-2; D is possibly TRBD1 (5 bases). The germline V gene has CDR1 SGHTA and CDR2 FQGTGA. V was cut by 2 bases and J by 2 bases, with 9 bases left in between. The length of the CDR3 is 14 residues. The DNA for the CDR3 is TGTGCCAGCAGCTTAGGGGGGGAAAACTATGGCTACACCTTC. Its translation is CASSLGGENYGYTF.

The chain has TRBV9 and TRBJ2-2; 12 nucleotides match TRBD2. The CDR3 sequence is 14 residues long. Germline V gene data show CDR1 as SGDLS and CDR2 as YYNGEE. The ends lost 7 bases at V and 5 bases at J; junction bases unmatched: 3. The CDR3 region is CASGLAGLTGELFF. CDR3 bases: TGTGCCAGCGGACTAGCGGGACTTACCGGGGAGCTGTTTTTT.

The chain carries TRBV29-1 and TRBJ2-1; TRBD2 matches 7 bases. Unmatched junction bases numbered 14, after V lost 6 bases and J lost 0 bases. The CDR3 contains 17 residues. The germline CDR1 and CDR2 sequences are SQVTM and ANQGSEA. The CDR3 DNA reads as TGCAGCGTCCTTAAGTGGGGGGGAGCTATCTCCTACAATGAGCAGTTCTTC. This sequence encodes CSVLKWGGAISYNEQFF.

The gene calls are TRBV11-3 and TRBJ2-5; 7 bases fit TRBD1. V lost 5 bases and J lost 11; bases outside the gene matches: 11. From germline, CDR1 is SGHNT and CDR2 YENEEA. The CDR3 consists of 13 residues. The CDR3 loop is CASSARGSWEQYF. DNA for the CDR3: TGTGCCAGCAGCGCCAGGGGGAGTTGGGAGCAGTACTTC.

This sequence joins TRBV6-1 and TRBJ1-4; TRBD1 matches at 8 bases. V lost 2 bases and J lost 5; bases outside the gene matches: 13. Germline V lookup: CDR1 MNHNS, CDR2 SASEGT. CDR3 length equals 18 residues. The CDR3 sequence: CASSEFQGAFLQNEKLFF. CDR3 nucleotide sequence: TGTGCCAGCAGTGAATTTCAGGGGGCGTTCTTACAGAATGAAAAACTGTTTTTT.

This clone was recorded once. The chain joins TRBV5-6 to TRBJ2-5; the D is unclear. The CDR3 is 14 residues long. Trimming stripped 1 base from V and 2 bases from J, with 9 bases between. Per germline, CDR1 SGHDT and CDR2 YYEEEE. In DNA form, the CDR3 reads TGTGCCAGCAGCTTGTCTCCAAATCAAGAGACCCAGTACTTC. Amino acids: CASSLSPNQETQYF.

The DNA of the CDR3 is TGTGCCAGCAGCGTAGGACTAGCGGGGAACGAGCAGTACTTC. Encoded protein: CASSVGLAGNEQYF. The rearrangement uses TRBV6-1 and TRBJ2-7; 12 bases map to TRBD2. The CDR3 runs 14 residues. CDR1 and CDR2 (germline): MNHNS, SASEGT. After removal of 6 bases from V and 5 bases from J, the junction contained 5 bases not matched to a gene.

The V gene is TRBV11-2, the J gene TRBJ2-3, with D uncertain. V lost 5 bases to trimming and J lost 4 bases, with 13 bases between them. Germline V gene sequence: CDR1 SGHAT, CDR2 FQNNGV. This CDR3 region has 14 residues. Here the CDR3 reads CASSPSLAPDTQYF. The CDR3 bases are TGTGCCAGCAGCCCAAGTTTAGCTCCAGATACGCAGTATTTT.

This chain connects TRBV7-2 to TRBJ1-1; no firm D call. Trimming left V 1 base short and J 5 bases short, with 8 bases between. This CDR3 region has 13 residues. Looked up from germline, CDR1 is SGHTA and CDR2 is FQGNSA. CDR3 amino acids: CASSLGGGTEAFF. DNA of the CDR3: TGTGCCAGCAGCTTAGGCGGAGGGACTGAAGCTTTCTTT. Looking up the rest from reference TRBV7-2 and TRBJ1-1 gives the full variable domain: GAGVSQSPSNKVTEKGKDVELRCDPISGHTALYWYRQSLGQGLEFLIYFQGNSAPDKSGLPSDRFSAERTGGSVSTLTIQRTQQEDSAVYLCASSLGGGTEAFFGQGTRLTVV.

The chain combines TRBV5-6 with TRBJ2-1; D might be TRBD1 or TRBD2, each matching 6 bases. V dropped 7 bases and J dropped 2 bases, with 16 bases sitting between them. Germline V gives CDR1 SGHDT, CDR2 YYEEEE. This CDR3 contains 15 residues. The CDR3 DNA reads as TGTGCCAGCGGGGAGCGAGGGGGGCCCTACAATGAGCAGTTCTTC. Translated, it gives CASGERGGPYNEQFF.

The J gene is TRBJ2-1, the V gene TRBV7-9, with TRBD2 as a possible D gene (5 bases). The V gene's germline CDR1 is SEHNR and CDR2 FQNEAQ (reference sequence). Trimming stripped 5 bases from V and 1 base from J, with 9 bases between. The CDR3 contains 14 residues. CDR3 coding DNA: TGTGCCAGCAGCCCCACTAGGTCCTACAATGAGCAGTTCTTC. Translating gives CASSPTRSYNEQFF. The variable domain in full, with the rest retrieved from reference TRBV7-9 and TRBJ2-1, is DTGVSQNPRHKITKRGQNVTFRCDPISEHNRLYWYRQTLGQGPEFLTYFQNEAQLEKSRLLSDRFSAERPKGSFSTLEIQRTEQGDSAMYLCASSPTRSYNEQFFGPGTRLTVL.

The chain couples TRBV9 to TRBJ2-7, with 11 bases aligning to TRBD2. This CDR3 contains 15 residues. CDR1 and CDR2 (germline): SGDLS, YYNGEE. V lost 0 bases, J lost 5 bases, and 4 bases stayed unmatched. In DNA, the CDR3 is TGTGCCAGCAGCGTAGGATTAGCGGGAGGGAACGAGCAGTACTTC. Translated: CASSVGLAGGNEQYF.

The chain recombines TRBV4-3 with TRBJ2-3; D ambiguous. V was pared by 1 base and J by 0 bases, with 8 bases between. The CDR3 is made up of 15 amino acids. Germline V gene sequence: CDR1 LGHNA, CDR2 YSLEER. The DNA for the CDR3 is TGCGCCAGCAGCCAAGGGGTGGGCAGCACAGATACGCAGTATTTT. Translated: CASSQGVGSTDTQYF.

The chain links TRBV11-2 to TRBJ1-2; 8 bases agree with TRBD1. The CDR3 is made up of 14 amino acids. Germline V gives CDR1 SGHAT, CDR2 FQNNGV. V was clipped by 3 bases and J by 6 bases; unmatched bases: 6. The CDR3 sequence is CASSFVLQGDGYTF. The CDR3 DNA follows: TGTGCCAGCAGCTTCGTTTTACAGGGGGATGGCTACACCTTC.

The table lists this clone with a few counts. The rearrangement links TRBV30 to TRBJ1-1; D is undetermined. The CDR3 totals 13 residues. Germline CDR1 and CDR2: GTSNPN and SVGIG (reference sequence). The V and J ends lost 2 bases and 0 bases respectively, with 7 bases between them. The CDR3 nucleotides are TGTGCCTGGAGTCGCATTTTGAACACTGAAGCTTTCTTT. This encodes CAWSRILNTEAFF.